The sequence of this T cell receptor (beta chain) was determined in a study of shared clonotypes between healthy human individuals. Regarding this clone: Its antigen is currently unknown.

Study-level findings and limits: Genetic and exposure-history diversity was limited by the small donor number.

Sorted-subset replicate PCRs used 150 to 200 ng of genomic DNA. This amount corresponded to approximately 30,000 T cell genomes. The assay was immunoSEQ multiplex PCR, and TCRdb's table has in-frame clones only and misses some. The top ten hold roughly 0.36% of the sample, which has roughly 1,500,000 clones, 98% seen once. Germline CDR1 reads SGHTA; CDR2 reads FQGNSA. The CDR3 length is 14 residues. Trimming took off 5 bases at V and 5 bases at J, with 12 bases between the two ends. This sequence joins TRBV7-2 and TRBJ2-2; D remains ambiguous. The sequencing sample was made of naive CD4+ T cells sorted from blood. As for subset: CD45RA+ positively selected. This sequence originates from a man aged 30 to 45 in good health. The CDR3 here is CASSPERKTGELFF. As DNA, the CDR3 is TGTGCCAGCAGCCCGGAACGGAAAACCGGGGAGCTGTTTTTT.